These 30 T cell receptor beta chains were all obtained from the same sample, sequenced in a study of shared clonotypes between healthy human individuals. Libraries were prepared by immunoSEQ multiplex PCR; TCRdb keeps only in-frame clonotypes and omits some of them. The data hold some 2,000,000 clones, with 90% to 96% observed a single time. Sequenced: naive CD4+ T cells sorted from blood. Subset specified: CD45RA+ positively selected. These receptors were obtained from a man in his late teens or twenties in good health.

The chain is built from TRBV11-3 and TRBJ2-1; TRBD2 matches at 8 bases. From germline, CDR1 is SGHNT and CDR2 YENEEA. Trimming cost V 4 bases and J 9 bases; bases outside gene matches: 8. CDR3 size: 14 residues. This chain's CDR3 is CASSSGGGLGEQFF. The CDR3, as DNA: TGTGCCAGCAGCTCGGGCGGGGGGCTAGGTGAGCAGTTCTTC.

The genes are TRBV7-8 and TRBJ1-6; no definite D call. The CDR3 is 12 amino acids. Germline V gene lookup returns CDR1 SGHVS and CDR2 FQNEAQ. Trimming removed 5 bases from V and 9 bases from J, with 8 bases in between. CDR3 sequence: CASSEQGSPLHF. In nucleotides, the CDR3 is TGTGCCAGCAGCGAACAAGGTTCACCCCTCCACTTT.

The gene calls are TRBV4-2 and TRBJ2-7; no clear D gene. Between the trimmed V and J ends, which lost 0 bases and 5 bases, there was a span of 14 bases. Germline V gene sequence: CDR1 LGHNA, CDR2 YNFKEQ. CDR3 length equals 15 residues. The CDR3 DNA follows: TGTGCCAGCAGCCAAGATTTGAAGACATTGAACGAGCAGTACTTC. Translated: CASSQDLKTLNEQYF.

This rearrangement joins TRBV4-3 to TRBJ1-5; no definite D call. The CDR3 runs 15 residues. Germline CDR1 LGHNA, CDR2 YSLEER. With 0 bases removed from V and 3 bases from J, the gap between germline ends came to 9 bases. CDR3 bases: TGCGCCAGCAGCCAAGAGGAGGGTACCAATCAGCCCCAGCATTTT. Translated: CASSQEEGTNQPQHF.

The CDR3 region has the DNA TGCAGCGTTGAAATGCGAGTAGCGGGCACTGAAGCTTTCTTT. Protein sequence: CSVEMRVAGTEAFF. This chain connects TRBV29-1 to TRBJ1-1, with D unresolved. Germline V gene lookup returns CDR1 SQVTM and CDR2 ANQGSEA. The germline V and J ends were trimmed by 2 bases and 4 bases, with 14 bases remaining between them. The CDR3 runs to 14 residues. The complete variable domain, with remaining parts taken from reference TRBV29-1 and TRBJ1-1, reads SAVISQKPSRDICQRGTSLTIQCQVDSQVTMMFWYRQQPGQSLTLIATANQGSEATYESGFVIDKFPISRPNLTFSTLTVSNMSPEDSSIYLCSVEMRVAGTEAFFGQGTRLTVV.

The chain is built from TRBV6-6 and TRBJ1-4, with 9 bases identical to TRBD1. V trimming: 9 bases; J trimming: 8 bases; junction bases outside the gene matches: 4. The germline CDR1 and CDR2 sequences are MNHNY and SVGAGI (reference sequence). This CDR3 is 12 amino acids long. The CDR3 sequence: CASTGGREKLFF. The CDR3 region has the DNA TGTGCCAGTACAGGGGGCAGAGAAAAACTGTTTTTT.

This rearrangement joins TRBV7-2 to TRBJ2-7; D unclear. Germline lookup yields CDR1 SGHTA and CDR2 FQGNSA. The CDR3 length is 13 residues. Trimming cost V 4 bases and J 6 bases, with 13 bases left between them. The CDR3, as DNA: TGTGCCAGCAGCTGGCAGGCCCTGGGCGAGCAGTACTTC. It encodes CASSWQALGEQYF.

This rearrangement joins TRBV6-5 to TRBJ2-1; D is uncertain. Trimming cost V 4 bases and J 1 base, with 14 bases left between them. CDR1 MNHEY and CDR2 SVGAGI come from the germline V gene. CDR3 length: 16 residues. The CDR3 region has the DNA TGTGCCAGCAGTTCAATCCCGGGCAATTCCTACAATGAGCAGTTCTTC. This sequence encodes CASSSIPGNSYNEQFF.

This chain connects TRBV11-3 to TRBJ2-3, with a weak D call TRBD2 (7 bases). This CDR3 is built from 16 residues. CDR1 is SGHNT, CDR2 YENEEA, per germline. The V end lost 5 bases, the J end lost 3 bases, and 18 bases lay between the germline ends. The CDR3 bases are TGTGCCAGCAGCCGAGCGGCGGGGGACATGACAGATACGCAGTATTTT. Protein product: CASSRAAGDMTDTQYF.

V gene TRBV18 combines with J gene TRBJ1-1; D gene unclear. CDR3 length: 14 residues. Germline V gene sequence: CDR1 KGHSH, CDR2 LQKENI. The V and J ends lost 6 bases and 1 base respectively, with 12 bases between them. As DNA, the CDR3 is TGTGCCAGCTCGATTGGGGTGCAGAACACTGAAGCTTTCTTT. Its translation: CASSIGVQNTEAFF.

The chain carries TRBV10-3 and TRBJ2-3, with D uncertain. Trimming shortened V by 10 bases and J by 2 bases, and 10 bases separated the two germline ends. Germline CDR1 and CDR2: ENHRY and SYGVKD. The CDR3 is made up of 12 amino acids. CDR3 protein: CATQHNTDTQYF. The CDR3 DNA follows: TGTGCCACCCAACACAACACAGATACGCAGTATTTT.

The chain links TRBV30 to TRBJ2-7; a weak D match, TRBD1 (6 bases). Per germline, CDR1 GTSNPN and CDR2 SVGIG (reference sequence). The CDR3 extends over 13 amino acids. V lost 2 bases, J lost 4 bases, and 12 bases lay in between. CDR3 sequence: CAWSLQTGYEQYF. CDR3 sequence (DNA): TGTGCCTGGAGTCTTCAGACAGGTTACGAGCAGTACTTC.

This chain joins TRBV11-2 and TRBJ2-3; no clear D gene. CDR3 size: 18 residues. Trimming left V 1 base short and J 1 base short, with 18 bases between. CDR1 is SGHAT, CDR2 FQNNGV, per germline. The CDR3 loop is CASSLVPLRVSRTDTQYF. The CDR3 DNA follows: TGTGCCAGCAGCTTAGTCCCCCTGCGAGTGAGTCGCACAGATACGCAGTATTTT.

The chain couples TRBV5-1 to TRBJ1-6; D is uncertain. This CDR3 region has 13 residues. V lost 0 bases, J lost 9 bases, and 7 bases lay in between. Germline CDR1 SGHRS, CDR2 YFSETQ. The CDR3 region has the DNA TGCGCCAGCAGCTTGGACGCTGCTTCACCCCTCCACTTT. Protein sequence: CASSLDAASPLHF.

The V call is TRBV28, the J call TRBJ2-5, with TRBD2 matching over 7 bases. With 5 bases clipped from V and 2 bases from J, the junction kept 2 bases outside the gene matches. The CDR3 runs to 13 residues. Germline assignment: CDR1 MDHEN and CDR2 SYDVKM. The CDR3 is CASSGGGQETQYF. The CDR3 DNA follows: TGTGCCAGCAGTGGGGGGGGACAAGAGACCCAGTACTTC.

Only one count was recorded for this clone. The rearrangement uses TRBV19 and TRBJ2-3; possibly TRBD1 for D (6 bases). V lost 6 bases and J lost 2, with 12 bases in between. This CDR3 region has 14 residues. Germline V gene lookup returns CDR1 LNHDA and CDR2 SQIVND (reference sequence). The CDR3 loop reads CASRLGGNTDTQYF. CDR3 bases: TGTGCCAGTAGATTAGGGGGAAACACAGATACGCAGTATTTT. The full variable domain, with the rest looked up from reference TRBV19 and TRBJ2-3, is DGGITQSPKYLFRKEGQNVTLSCEQNLNHDAMYWYRQDPGQGLRLIYYSQIVNDFQKGDIAEGYSVSREKKESFPLTVTSAQKNPTAFYLCASRLGGNTDTQYFGPGTRLTVL.

CDR3 loop: CASSMATDRKTFYGYTF. The CDR3 DNA is TGTGCCAGTAGTATGGCCACTGACAGAAAAACCTTCTATGGCTACACCTTC. The chain combines TRBV19 with TRBJ1-2, with a weak D call TRBD1 (5 bases). The CDR3 sequence is 17 residues long. Trimming cost V 3 bases and J 4 bases, with 21 bases left between them. Germline assignment: CDR1 LNHDA and CDR2 SQIVND (reference sequence). Complete variable domain (other parts from reference TRBV19 and TRBJ1-2): DGGITQSPKYLFRKEGQNVTLSCEQNLNHDAMYWYRQDPGQGLRLIYYSQIVNDFQKGDIAEGYSVSREKKESFPLTVTSAQKNPTAFYLCASSMATDRKTFYGYTFGSGTRLTVV.

J is TRBJ1-3 and V is TRBV5-8, with a weak D call TRBD1 (6 bases). This CDR3 is 14 amino acids long. V lost 2 bases and J lost 2, with 8 bases in between. The germline gives CDR1 SGHTS, CDR2 YDEGEE. CDR3 sequence (DNA): TGTGCCAGCAGCTTTCAGGGGACTGGAAACACCATATATTTT. As protein: CASSFQGTGNTIYF.

The genes are TRBV11-3 and TRBJ2-2, with 9 bases fitting TRBD2. The CDR3 is 15 amino acids. Germline assignment: CDR1 SGHNT and CDR2 YENEEA. With 5 bases clipped from V and 7 bases from J, the junction kept 8 bases outside the gene matches. The CDR3: CASSTGTSKGGELFF. The CDR3 DNA sequence: TGTGCCAGCAGCACCGGGACTAGCAAGGGCGGGGAGCTGTTTTTT.

The chain couples TRBV25-1 to TRBJ2-1; D is uncertain. Germline lookup yields CDR1 MGHDK and CDR2 SYGVNS. The CDR3 runs 14 residues. Trimming pared 3 bases from V and 0 bases from J, leaving 6 bases between. CDR3 coding DNA: TGTGCCAGCAGTGAGGTTAGCTCCTACAATGAGCAGTTCTTC. The encoded protein is CASSEVSSYNEQFF.

The V gene is TRBV7-2, the J gene TRBJ2-3; possible D gene TRBD2, 6 bases. V gave up 1 base and J gave up 2 bases, with 7 bases separating them. The CDR3 sequence is 14 residues long. Germline V gene sequence: CDR1 SGHTA, CDR2 FQGNSA. The DNA for the CDR3 is TGTGCCAGCAGCTTAGGACTAGACACAGATACGCAGTATTTT. It translates to CASSLGLDTDTQYF.

The gene calls are TRBV5-4 and TRBJ2-7; TRBD2 aligns across 7 bases. The CDR3 has 15 amino acids. Germline assignment: CDR1 SGHNT and CDR2 YYREEE (reference sequence). V shed 0 bases and J 2 bases; nucleotides not matched to a gene: 5. The CDR3 spells CASSLVGGGTYEQYF. As DNA, the CDR3 is TGTGCCAGCAGCTTGGTTGGGGGGGGAACCTACGAGCAGTACTTC.

The chain has TRBV6-1 and TRBJ2-7; 7 nucleotides agree with TRBD2. The V and J ends lost 6 bases and 0 bases, in that order; junction bases with no gene match: 8. Germline CDR1 MNHNS, CDR2 SASEGT. CDR3 size: 15 residues. The CDR3: CASSQGRVGSYEQYF. DNA of the CDR3: TGTGCCAGCAGCCAAGGGAGGGTGGGCTCCTACGAGCAGTACTTC.

The chain links TRBV6-1 to TRBJ2-7; D gene ambiguous. Germline CDR1 and CDR2: MNHNS and SASEGT. The CDR3 has 13 amino acids. Trimming shortened V by 6 bases and J by 3 bases, and 12 bases separated the two germline ends. CDR3 in amino acids: CASRLVGLYEQYF. CDR3 in DNA: TGTGCCAGCAGATTGGTGGGCCTCTACGAGCAGTACTTC.

V and J are TRBV7-9 and TRBJ1-1; D gene ambiguous. The CDR3 sequence is 12 residues long. Germline-derived CDR1 and CDR2 are SEHNR and FQNEAQ (reference sequence). The V end was cut by 1 base, the J end by 10 bases, with 10 bases between. The CDR3 DNA sequence: TGTGCCAGCAGCTTAGATTCTTACAGAGCTTTCTTT. Translation gives CASSLDSYRAFF.

This chain joins TRBV7-2 and TRBJ2-7; D is perhaps TRBD2 (5 bases). V gave up 5 bases and J gave up 1 base, with 9 bases separating them. The germline gives CDR1 SGHTA, CDR2 FQGNSA. This CDR3 has 13 residues. The CDR3 is CASSIGNSYEQYF. The CDR3 nucleotides read TGTGCCAGCAGCATCGGGAATTCCTACGAGCAGTACTTC.

This chain connects TRBV2 to TRBJ1-5; no reliable D call. Trimming stripped 6 bases from V and 4 bases from J, with 7 bases between. There are 12 residues in the CDR3. The germline V gene has CDR1 SNHLY and CDR2 FYNNEI. For the CDR3, the DNA is TGTGCCAGCAGGAATGGGAATCAGCCCCAGCATTTT. This translates into CASRNGNQPQHF.

The chain couples TRBV10-3 to TRBJ1-6, with TRBD1 matching over 8 bases. The CDR3 sequence is 14 residues long. CDR1 and CDR2 from the germline V gene are ENHRY and SYGVKD. J was trimmed by 5 bases and V by 10 bases; bases with no gene match: 7. The CDR3 region is CASHRGSDNSPLHF. In DNA form, the CDR3 reads TGTGCCAGCCACAGGGGGAGTGATAATTCACCCCTCCACTTT.

J is TRBJ2-7 and V is TRBV5-1; the match to TRBD1 covers 9 bases. Trimming cost V 4 bases and J 0 bases; bases outside gene matches: 5. The CDR3 has 15 amino acids. Germline CDR1 SGHRS, CDR2 YFSETQ. In DNA, the CDR3 is TGCGCCAGCAGCGTCGGGACAGGGAGCTCCTACGAGCAGTACTTC. Translation: CASSVGTGSSYEQYF.

A few counts support this clone. Other DNA sequences in this specimen translate into the identical CDR3. Here the CDR3 reads CASRTANYGYTF. The CDR3 nucleotides read TGTGCCAGCAGGACAGCTAACTATGGCTACACCTTC. The V call is TRBV2, the J call TRBJ1-2; perhaps TRBD1 as D (5 bases). Germline V gene lookup returns CDR1 SNHLY and CDR2 FYNNEI. This CDR3 comprises 12 residues. V lost 6 bases and J lost 0, with 5 bases in between. The variable domain in full, with the rest retrieved from reference TRBV2 and TRBJ1-2, is EPEVTQTPSHQVTQMGQEVILRCVPISNHLYFYWYRQILGQKVEFLVSFYNNEISEKSEIFDDQFSVERPDGSNFTLKIRSTKLEDSAMYFCASRTANYGYTFGSGTRLTVV.